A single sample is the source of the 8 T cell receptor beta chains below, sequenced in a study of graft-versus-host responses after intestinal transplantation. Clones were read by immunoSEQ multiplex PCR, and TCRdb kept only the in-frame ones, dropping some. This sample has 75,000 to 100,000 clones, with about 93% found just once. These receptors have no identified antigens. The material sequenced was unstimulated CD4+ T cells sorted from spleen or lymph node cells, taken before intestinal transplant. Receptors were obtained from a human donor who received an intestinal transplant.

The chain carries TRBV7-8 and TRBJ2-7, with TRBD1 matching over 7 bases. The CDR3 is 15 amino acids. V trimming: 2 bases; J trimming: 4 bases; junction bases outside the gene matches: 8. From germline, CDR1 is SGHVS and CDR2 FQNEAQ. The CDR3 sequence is CASSLSLSRGYEQYF. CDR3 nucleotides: TGTGCCAGCAGCTTATCTTTGAGCAGGGGGTACGAGCAGTACTTC.

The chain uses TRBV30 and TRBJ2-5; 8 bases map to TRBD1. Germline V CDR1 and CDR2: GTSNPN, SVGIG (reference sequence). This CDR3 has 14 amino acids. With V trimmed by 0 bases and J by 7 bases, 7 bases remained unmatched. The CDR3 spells CAWSVRTGGVTQYF. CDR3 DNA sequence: TGTGCCTGGAGTGTGCGTACAGGGGGTGTGACCCAGTACTTC.

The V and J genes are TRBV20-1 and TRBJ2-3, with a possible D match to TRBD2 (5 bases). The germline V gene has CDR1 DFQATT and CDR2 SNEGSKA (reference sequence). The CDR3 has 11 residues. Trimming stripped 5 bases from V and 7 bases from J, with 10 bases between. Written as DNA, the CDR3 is TGCAGTGCTCACCAGACTAATACGCAGTATTTT. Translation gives CSAHQTNTQYF.

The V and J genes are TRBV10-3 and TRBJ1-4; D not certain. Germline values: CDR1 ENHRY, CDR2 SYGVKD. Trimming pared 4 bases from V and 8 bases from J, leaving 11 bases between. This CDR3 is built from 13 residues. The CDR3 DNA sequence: TGTGCCATCAGTGGAGCTGGGAGCGAAAAACTGTTTTTT. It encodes CAISGAGSEKLFF.

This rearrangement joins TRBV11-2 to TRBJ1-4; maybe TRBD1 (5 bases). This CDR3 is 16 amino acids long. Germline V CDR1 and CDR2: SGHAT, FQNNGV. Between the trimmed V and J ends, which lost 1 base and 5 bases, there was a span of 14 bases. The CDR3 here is CASSLAGGTDNEKLFF. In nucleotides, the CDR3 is TGTGCCAGCAGCTTAGCGGGGGGGACGGACAATGAAAAACTGTTTTTT.

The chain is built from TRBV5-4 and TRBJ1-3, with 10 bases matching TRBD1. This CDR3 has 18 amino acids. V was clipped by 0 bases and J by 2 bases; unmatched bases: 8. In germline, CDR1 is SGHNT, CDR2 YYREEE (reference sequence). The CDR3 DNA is TGTGCCAGCAGCTTGGGACAGGGGGCCTGGGGCCCTGGAAACACCATATATTTT. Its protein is CASSLGQGAWGPGNTIYF.

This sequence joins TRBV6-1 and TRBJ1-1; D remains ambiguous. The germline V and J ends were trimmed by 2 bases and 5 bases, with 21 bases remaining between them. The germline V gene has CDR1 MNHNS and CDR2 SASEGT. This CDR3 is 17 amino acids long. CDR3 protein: CASSEPSAALTGTEAFF. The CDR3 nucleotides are TGTGCCAGCAGTGAACCCAGCGCGGCGTTAACGGGAACTGAAGCTTTCTTT.

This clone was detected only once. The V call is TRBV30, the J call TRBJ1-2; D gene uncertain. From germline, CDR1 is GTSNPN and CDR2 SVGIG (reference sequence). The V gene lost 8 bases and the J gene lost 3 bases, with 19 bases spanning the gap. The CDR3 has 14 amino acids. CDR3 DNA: TGTGCCCAGAGCCGGACGGGAGGCGACTATGGCTACACCTTC. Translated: CAQSRTGGDYGYTF.